This T cell receptor (beta chain) was sequenced for a study of T cells after yellow fever vaccination (dated by TCRdb to the late 2010s). Context from the whole study: The SMART-Seq v4 Ultra Low Input RNA kit was used to prepare libraries from fractions with low cell numbers. Two healthy male donors, one aged 18 to 30 and one aged 30 to 40 years, were included in the cohort. To track T-cell clones before and after primary and booster YFV17D yellow fever vaccination, bulk TCR alpha and beta repertoires were sequenced longitudinally. Bulk PBMC replicates and cell subsets were isolated from blood drawn at multiple timepoints before and after both primary and secondary immunization.

Interpreted using the paper, the treatment or condition label stands for: live attenuated yellow fever vaccine strain. A standard Ficoll-Paque protocol was used to isolate PBMCs from peripheral blood. Dynabeads CD4 and CD8 positive selection kits were used to isolate the CD4 and CD8 T-cell fractions. RNA was extracted with TriZol from bulk PBMCs, CD4 and CD8 fractions, and dextramer-positive and dextramer-negative fractions. Overall results and qualifications from the work: Most clones expanded after primary vaccination (around 96% of CD4 and approximately 86% of CD8) were re-detected after the booster, suggesting that broad memory maintenance occurred. Compared with the primary T-cell response, the secondary T-cell response was weaker but faster, peaking on day 5 rather than day 15. Because the study included only a couple of donors, the extent to which the findings can be generalized is limited. A small fraction of clonotypes showed up in both the CD4 and CD8 compartments, probably as a result of convergent recombination. FACS-sorted repertoires could contain abundant contaminating clonotypes from the bulk population, so computational filtering was required.

TCR cDNA was made using 5'RACE template switching, a step that added a universal primer site and unique molecular identifiers. Priming of cDNA synthesis was performed from both the TCR alpha and TCR beta constant segments. Two PCR steps were used to amplify libraries, with sample barcodes and sequencing adapters being added in the second step. Libraries were sequenced on Illumina HiSeq 2500 (2x100 bp) or NovaSeq (2x150 bp). In the paper's pipeline: Demultiplexing of reads and collapsing into UMI consensus sequences were performed with MIGEC, and V(D)J alignment was carried out with MiXCR. Vaccine-responding clonotypes were defined with edgeR using replicate PBMC samples, requiring FDR below 0.01 and a log2 fold change above 5 up to day 15. Each bulk clonotype received a CD4 or CD8 identity based on whether the sequenced CD4 or CD8 repertoire contained that clonotype at higher abundance. The public reads were reanalyzed by TCRdb: fastp trimming at Q25, MiXCR alignment, in-frame beta chains only. A single entry per CDR3 protein holds the most common genes and DNA from its merged rows. For this entry, the V and J calls and clone size follow TCRdb and not the study's own pipeline. For this sample there are about 230,000 distinct CDR3 sequences; 5.5% to 8.5% appear just once. In total, the top ten clones hold around 1.1% of the sample.

CDR1 and CDR2 were assigned from the germline V gene as SGHVS and FNYEAQ. V is clipped by 5 bases and J by 7 bases, and the sequence between their germline boundaries is 19 bases long. Counted from cysteine to phenylalanine, this CDR3 has 15 amino acids. CDR3 DNA is the only sequence kept; it has 45 bases, read in frame from the first base. As concerns this clonotype: The clone's antigen remains unknown. No qualities accompany the bases; no much larger clone lies one base away.

The sequence derives from a man aged 30 to 45 who received the YFV17D yellow fever vaccine. The sample here was CD4+ T cells sorted from PBMCs, taken on the day of the yellow fever booster vaccination. The rearranged chain carries TRBV7-6 and TRBJ2-3; the D gene is perhaps TRBD2, on 6 matching bases. The DNA sequence reads TGTGCCAGCAGCCTTGGGTCCGGGACTCCATATACGCAGTATTTT. Its amino acids are CASSLGSGTPYTQYF.